This section outlines one T cell receptor beta chain sequence together with its context. What it recognizes is unknown. The CDR3 spans 13 residues. Germline loops: CDR1 SNHLY, CDR2 FYNNEI. Deletions cut 1 base from V and 8 bases from J, with 11 bases between. Sequenced by immunoSEQ multiplex PCR; TCRdb stores in-frame clones only, minus some. The data hold 95,000 to 110,000 clones, with about nine tenths observed a single time. This specimen comes from a study of T cell responses to AZD1222 COVID-19 vaccine. Turning to the study itself: Recipients boosted at about 4 weeks or about 12 weeks are pooled. Overall study findings and caveats: Two AZD1222 administrations were followed by greater Spike-specific TCR breadth and depth.

The TCR sequence derives from an adult in good health. Here the sequenced sample was peripheral blood, taken on day 0 of AZD1222 vaccination. The chain combines TRBV2 with TRBJ1-2, with D possibly being TRBD1 (5 bases). The DNA of the CDR3 is TGTGCCAGCAGTGAAGAAGGGTGGGGCGGCTACACCTTC. It translates to CASSEEGWGGYTF. The whole variable domain, filled in from reference TRBV2 and TRBJ1-2, reads EPEVTQTPSHQVTQMGQEVILRCVPISNHLYFYWYRQILGQKVEFLVSFYNNEISEKSEIFDDQFSVERPDGSNFTLKIRSTKLEDSAMYFCASSEEGWGGYTFGSGTRLTVV.